The 12 T cell receptor beta chains listed next were all sequenced from one sample in a study of blood T cells in healthy people across ages (dated by TCRdb to the mid-2010s). Libraries were prepared through 5' RACE. Instrument on record: Illumina HiSeq 2500. A second roughly 6 to 12 cycle PCR used a sample-barcoded 5' primer and a J-beta primer mix. TCRdb reprocessed the public reads (quality trimming at Q25 with fastp, clone calling with MiXCR) and kept in-frame beta chains. Rows merge per CDR3 protein into single entries with the most common DNA and genes. The sample table holds roughly 800,000 distinct CDR3 sequences, of which 58% were seen once. The top ten constitute approximately 20% of the sample. What was sequenced was blood. These receptors were obtained from a man between 25 and 39 years old in good health.

This chain connects TRBV7-2 to TRBJ2-1, with a tentative D call TRBD2 (6 bases). Trimming left V 9 bases short and J 5 bases short, with 23 bases between. There are 16 residues in the CDR3. Germline V gene data show CDR1 as SGHTA and CDR2 as FQGNSA. Here the CDR3 reads CASGAERAAANNEQFF. The CDR3, as DNA: TGTGCCAGTGGGGCGGAGCGGGCGGCGGCGAACAATGAGCAGTTCTTC.

A remark on this clonotype: A junction end diverges from the germline sequence, so it may reflect a read error. The chain links TRBV7-2 to TRBJ2-7, with D hard to call. The germline CDR1 and CDR2 sequences are SGHTA and FQGNSA. The CDR3 contains 12 residues. CDR3 nucleotide sequence: TGTGTCAGCAGCTTGTCCCGCGTGAAACAGTACTTC. Amino acid sequence: CVSSLSRVKQYF.

This chain connects TRBV3-1 to TRBJ2-1; no clear D. CDR1 and CDR2 from the germline V gene are LGHDT and YNNKEL (reference sequence). Trimming removed 4 bases from V and 7 bases from J, with 11 bases in between. The CDR3 runs 13 residues. The CDR3: CASSPSSRNEQFF. The CDR3 nucleotides are TGTGCCAGCAGCCCTTCCTCCAGGAATGAGCAGTTCTTC.

This clonotype came up once. V usage is TRBV20-1 and J usage is TRBJ2-5; D could derive from TRBD1 or TRBD2 (6 bases each). Trimming pared 6 bases from V and 5 bases from J, leaving 16 bases between. Germline CDR1 is DFQATT and CDR2 is SNEGSKA (reference sequence). CDR3 length: 13 residues. CDR3 protein: CSATFRGQETQYF. The DNA for the CDR3 is TGCAGTGCCACCTTTCGGGGGCAGGAGACCCAGTACTTC.

This clonotype appeared a few times. J is TRBJ1-1 and V is TRBV18; D may be TRBD1 (6 bases). The CDR3 has 15 amino acids. Germline lookup yields CDR1 KGHSH and CDR2 LQKENI. The V and J ends lost 1 base and 0 bases respectively, with 9 bases between them. The CDR3 here is CASSPLGTLNTEAFF. The CDR3 nucleotides are TGTGCCAGCTCACCACTTGGGACATTGAACACTGAAGCTTTCTTT.

This chain uses TRBV20-1 with TRBJ2-5; TRBD2 aligns across 7 bases. Germline lookup yields CDR1 DFQATT and CDR2 SNEGSKA (reference sequence). The junction had 13 bases not matched to a gene; V was cut back by 0 bases and J by 3 bases. The CDR3 spans 17 residues. CDR3: CSARDNGPGGIKETQYF. CDR3 bases: TGCAGTGCTAGAGATAACGGGCCGGGGGGAATCAAAGAGACCCAGTACTTC.

CDR3 coding DNA: TGCAGCGTTGCAGGGACCCCCTACGAGCAGTACTTC. As protein: CSVAGTPYEQYF. This chain uses TRBV29-1 with TRBJ2-7; D may correspond to TRBD1 or TRBD2 (5 bases each). The germline V gene encodes CDR1 SQVTM and CDR2 ANQGSEA. Trimming cost V 4 bases and J 2 bases, with 9 bases left between them. The CDR3 totals 12 residues.

This clonotype appeared a few times. This clone may be a read error of a much larger clone one base away. The gene calls are TRBV6-5 and TRBJ2-5; perhaps TRBD1 as D (5 bases). The CDR3 is made up of 11 amino acids. V was shortened by 2 bases and J by 7 bases, with 5 bases between the two germline ends. Looked up from germline, CDR1 is MNHEY and CDR2 is SVGAGI. The CDR3 DNA reads TGTGCCAGCAGTTACGGGGCGACCCAGTACTTC. Its protein product is CASSYGATQYF.

The genes are TRBV12-3 or TRBV12-4 and TRBJ2-7, with 7 bases that match TRBD2. J gave up 2 bases and V 7 bases, and 11 bases lay outside the gene matches. The CDR3 contains 15 residues. The DNA of the CDR3 is TGTGCCAGCACCGTAGGGAGGGTAATACCCTACGAGCAGTACTTC. It specifies CASTVGRVIPYEQYF.

V and J are TRBV9 and TRBJ2-3; D ambiguous. CDR1 and CDR2 (germline): SGDLS, YYNGEE. V lost 7 bases and J 0 bases, leaving 12 bases between the germline ends. The CDR3 loop spans 14 amino acids. CDR3 sequence (DNA): TGTGCCAGCGTTAGGAGCGATAGCACAGATACGCAGTATTTT. Its protein product is CASVRSDSTDTQYF.

This chain connects TRBV5-6 to TRBJ2-1; D is undetermined. CDR1 is SGHDT and CDR2 is YYEEEE in the germline V gene. Between the trimmed V and J ends, which lost 0 bases and 2 bases, there was a span of 18 bases. The CDR3 extends over 18 amino acids. For the CDR3, the DNA is TGTGCCAGCAGCTTGGTGGGGTCGGGTTCTCTTACCTACAATGAGCAGTTCTTC. It encodes CASSLVGSGSLTYNEQFF.

The gene calls are TRBV20-1 and TRBJ2-7; D is unresolved. V dropped 4 bases and J dropped 5 bases, with 18 bases sitting between them. CDR3 length equals 14 residues. Per the germline V gene, CDR1 is DFQATT and CDR2 is SNEGSKA (reference sequence). The CDR3 sequence: CSAIGTVGEDEQYF. DNA for the CDR3: TGCAGTGCTATTGGCACAGTGGGCGAAGACGAGCAGTACTTC.